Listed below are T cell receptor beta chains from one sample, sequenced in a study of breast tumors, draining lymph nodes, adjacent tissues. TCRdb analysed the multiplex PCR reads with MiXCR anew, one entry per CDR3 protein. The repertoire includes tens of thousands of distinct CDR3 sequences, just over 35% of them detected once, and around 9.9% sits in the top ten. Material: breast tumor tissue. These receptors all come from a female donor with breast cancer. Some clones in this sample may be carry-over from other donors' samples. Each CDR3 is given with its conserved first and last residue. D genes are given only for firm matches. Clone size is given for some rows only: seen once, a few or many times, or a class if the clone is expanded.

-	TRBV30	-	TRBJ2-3	CAWSVPGRDTQYF	TGTGCCTGGAGTGTCCCGGGAAGAGATACGCAGTATTTT
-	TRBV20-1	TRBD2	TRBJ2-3	CSASSGSGADTQYF	TGCAGTGCTAGTTCCGGGAGCGGGGCAGATACGCAGTATTTT
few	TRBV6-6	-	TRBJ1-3	CASSCSSLGIGNTIYF	TGTGCCAGCAGTTGCTCGAGTCTAGGGATTGGAAACACCATATATTTT
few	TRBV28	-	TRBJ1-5	CASSSQEGNQPQHF	TGTGCCAGCAGTTCTCAGGAGGGCAATCAGCCCCAGCATTTT
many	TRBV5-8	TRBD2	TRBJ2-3	CASSPGSSGDTQYF	TGTGCCAGCAGCCCGGGGTCTAGCGGAGATACGCAGTATTTT
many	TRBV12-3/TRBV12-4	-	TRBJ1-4	CASSEHPPPTNEKLFF	TGTGCCAGCAGTGAACACCCACCCCCAACTAATGAAAAACTGTTTTTT
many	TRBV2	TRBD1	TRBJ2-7	CASKLDRRSYEQYF	TGTGCCAGCAAGCTGGACAGGAGATCCTACGAGCAGTACTTC
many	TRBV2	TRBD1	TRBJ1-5	CASRRTGEGNQPQHF	TGTGCCAGCAGAAGGACAGGGGAGGGCAATCAGCCCCAGCATTTT
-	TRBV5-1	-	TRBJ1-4	CASSLAGATNEKLFF	TGCGCCAGCAGCTTGGCCGGGGCAACTAATGAAAAACTGTTTTTT
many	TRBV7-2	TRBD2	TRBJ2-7	CASSQGTSGRRNEQYF	TGTGCCAGCAGCCAGGGGACTAGCGGGAGGAGGAACGAGCAGTACTTC
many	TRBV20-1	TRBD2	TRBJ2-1	CSASGFSGSLRGYNEQFF	TGCAGTGCTTCCGGCTTTAGCGGGAGCTTGAGGGGATACAATGAGCAGTTCTTC
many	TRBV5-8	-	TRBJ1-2	CASSLRGVDYGYTF	TGTGCCAGCAGCTTGCGCGGGGTCGACTATGGCTACACCTTC
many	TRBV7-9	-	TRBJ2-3	CASSRDLTDTQYF	TGTGCCAGCAGCAGGGACCTCACAGATACGCAGTATTTT
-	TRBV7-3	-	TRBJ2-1	CASRKQLSSYNEQFF	TGTGCCAGCAGGAAACAGTTGAGCTCCTACAATGAGCAGTTCTTC
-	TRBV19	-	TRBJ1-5	CASSPGGQISNQPQHF	TGTGCCAGTAGCCCCGGAGGCCAAATTAGCAATCAGCCCCAGCATTTT
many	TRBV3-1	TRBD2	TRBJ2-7	CASSQQLAGYPYEQYF	TGTGCCAGCAGCCAACAACTAGCGGGTTACCCCTACGAGCAGTACTTC
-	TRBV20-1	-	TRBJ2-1	CSANPTRAVYYNEQFF	TGCAGTGCCAACCCTACTAGAGCGGTTTACTACAATGAGCAGTTCTTC
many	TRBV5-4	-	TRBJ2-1	CASSLAGGGNEQFF	TGTGCCAGCAGCTTGGCCGGGGGCGGGAATGAGCAGTTCTTC
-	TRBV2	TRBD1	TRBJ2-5	CASSGRGPLKETQYF	TGTGCCAGCAGTGGCAGGGGGCCCCTAAAAGAGACCCAGTACTTC
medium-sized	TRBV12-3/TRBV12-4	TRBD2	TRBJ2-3	CASSSGEGRHTDTQYF	TGTGCCAGCAGCAGTGGGGAGGGGCGACACACAGATACGCAGTATTTT
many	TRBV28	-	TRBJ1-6	CASSLGIGSPLHF	TGTGCCAGCAGTTTAGGAATAGGATCACCCCTCCACTTT
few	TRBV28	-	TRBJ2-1	CASSLGPGPNTDEQFF	TGTGCCAGCAGTTTAGGGCCCGGCCCAAACACCGATGAGCAGTTCTTC
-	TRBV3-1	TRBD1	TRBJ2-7	CASSYTGGAYEQYF	TGTGCCAGCAGCTATACAGGGGGCGCGTACGAGCAGTACTTC
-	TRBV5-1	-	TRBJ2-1	CASSLGWRTYNEQFF	TGCGCCAGCAGCTTGGGGTGGAGGACTTACAATGAGCAGTTCTTC
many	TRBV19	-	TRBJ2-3	CASRRGSWGTDTQYF	TGTGCCAGTAGGAGAGGATCATGGGGCACAGATACGCAGTATTTT
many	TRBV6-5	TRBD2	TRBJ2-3	CASSYFASGSTDTQYF	TGTGCCAGCAGTTACTTTGCTAGCGGGTCCACAGATACGCAGTATTTT
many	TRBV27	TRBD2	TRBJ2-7	CASSGLADSYEQYF	TGTGCCAGCAGTGGACTAGCGGATTCCTACGAGCAGTACTTC
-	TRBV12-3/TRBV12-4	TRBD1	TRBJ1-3	CASSPRTGGYGNTIYF	TGTGCCAGCAGTCCGAGGACAGGGGGCTATGGAAACACCATATATTTT
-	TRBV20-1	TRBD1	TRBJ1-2	CSARGGEGQGIPYGYAF	TGCAGTGCTAGAGGGGGGGAAGGACAGGGGATCCCCTACGGCTACGCCTTC
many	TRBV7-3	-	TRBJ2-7	CASSLKAGAYEQYF	TGTGCCAGCAGCTTAAAGGCAGGGGCCTACGAGCAGTACTTC
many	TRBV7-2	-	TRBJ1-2	CASSLTAYGYTF	TGTGCCAGCAGCTTAACGGCCTATGGCTACACCTTC
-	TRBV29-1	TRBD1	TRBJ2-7	CSLKRRDRAYEQYF	TGCAGCCTCAAAAGAAGGGACAGGGCCTACGAGCAGTACTTC
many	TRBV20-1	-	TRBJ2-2	CSARDLSRGGELFF	TGCAGTGCTAGAGATTTGTCCCGGGGGGGGGAGCTGTTTTTT
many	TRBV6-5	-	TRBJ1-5	CASSYGDRDSNQPQHF	TGTGCCAGCAGTTACGGCGACAGAGATAGCAATCAGCCCCAGCATTTT
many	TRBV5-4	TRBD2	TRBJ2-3	CASSSWTSGSTDTQYF	TGTGCCAGCAGCTCCTGGACTAGCGGGAGCACAGATACGCAGTATTTT
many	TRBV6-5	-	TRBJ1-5	CASSSSYRDRNQPQHF	TGTGCCAGCAGTTCCTCTTACAGGGATCGCAATCAGCCCCAGCATTTT
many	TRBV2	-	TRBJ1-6	CASSEQGVRNSPLHF	TGTGCCAGCAGTGAGCAGGGTGTTCGAAATTCACCCCTCCACTTT
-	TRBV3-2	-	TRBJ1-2	CASSQDKEGGYGYTF	TGTGCCAGCAGCCAAGATAAAGAAGGGGGGTATGGCTACACCTTC
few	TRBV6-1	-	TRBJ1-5	CASSNGQGQNQPQHF	TGTGCCAGCAGTAACGGGCAGGGCCAAAATCAGCCCCAGCATTTT
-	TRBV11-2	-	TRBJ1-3	CAGKWGSGNTIYF	TGTGCCGGCAAGTGGGGGTCTGGAAACACCATATATTTT
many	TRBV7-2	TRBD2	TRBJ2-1	CASSLRVAGANEQFF	TGTGCCAGCAGCTTAAGGGTAGCGGGAGCAAATGAGCAGTTCTTC
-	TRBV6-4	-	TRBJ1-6	CASSEGDNSPLHF	TGTGCCAGCAGTGAGGGGGATAATTCACCCCTCCACTTC